The 11 T cell receptor beta chains below all came from one sample that was sequenced in a study of PD-L1 blockade in urothelial cancer. The data were produced by immunoSEQ multiplex PCR, yet TCRdb's version contains in-frame clones alone and is incomplete. The table records about 23,000 clones, around nine tenths of them present only once. Time point defined: peripheral blood 6 weeks after treatment start. The material was PBMCs, obtained around atezolizumab (anti-PD-L1) treatment. All receptors derive from a woman in her fifties or sixties with urothelial cancer.

This clone has a single count. The chain recombines TRBV7-9 with TRBJ1-1; 11 bases agree with TRBD1. The germline V gene has CDR1 SEHNR and CDR2 FQNEAQ (reference sequence). The ends lost 3 bases at V and 6 bases at J; junction bases unmatched: 6. The CDR3 runs to 15 residues. The CDR3 protein is CASSFAGTGGSEAFF. CDR3 in DNA: TGTGCCAGCAGCTTTGCCGGGACAGGGGGGTCTGAAGCTTTCTTT.

The chain links TRBV29-1 to TRBJ2-1; 7 positions agree with TRBD1. There are 12 residues in the CDR3. Germline loops: CDR1 SQVTM, CDR2 ANQGSEA. V shed 5 bases and J 9 bases; nucleotides not matched to a gene: 7. CDR3 nucleotides: TGCAGCGTTAAACAGGGGTTAGGTGAGCAGTTCTTC. Amino acids: CSVKQGLGEQFF.

The chain couples TRBV19 to TRBJ1-5; D not resolved. Germline V CDR1 and CDR2: LNHDA, SQIVND (reference sequence). The V end lost 7 bases, the J end lost 0 bases, and 13 bases lay between the germline ends. CDR3 length equals 15 residues. The CDR3 DNA is TGTGCCAGTACCTTGAGAGATTATAGCAATCAGCCCCAGCATTTT. Its protein product is CASTLRDYSNQPQHF.

The chain combines TRBV7-9 with TRBJ1-6; TRBD1 matches 9 bases. V trimming: 8 bases; J trimming: 10 bases; junction bases outside the gene matches: 12. The CDR3 runs to 15 residues. CDR1 and CDR2 (germline): SEHNR, FQNEAQ (reference sequence). The CDR3 spells CASANPGQGTSPLHF. For the CDR3, the DNA is TGTGCCAGCGCCAATCCGGGACAGGGAACCTCACCCCTCCACTTT.

This clone was counted a single time. This chain joins TRBV9 and TRBJ1-5, with a weak D call TRBD1 (5 bases). V was shortened by 2 bases and J by 1 base, with 10 bases between the two germline ends. The CDR3 runs to 15 residues. Germline V gives CDR1 SGDLS, CDR2 YYNGEE. The CDR3 protein is CASSVGGRSNQPQHF. The CDR3 region has the DNA TGTGCCAGCAGCGTCGGGGGACGGAGCAATCAGCCCCAGCATTTT.

The chain links TRBV7-9 to TRBJ2-3; 10 nucleotides agree with TRBD2. Germline trimming cut 5 bases from V and 3 bases from J; bases unmatched to any gene: 8. Germline loops: CDR1 SEHNR, CDR2 FQNEAQ (reference sequence). The CDR3 is 16 residues long. This CDR3 is CASSPWGSGRTDTQYF. CDR3 coding DNA: TGTGCCAGCAGCCCATGGGGTAGCGGGAGGACAGATACGCAGTATTTT.

This chain links TRBV2 with TRBJ1-2; TRBD1 matches 7 bases. V gave up 5 bases and J gave up 8 bases; unmatched junction bases: 8. This CDR3 spans 13 amino acids. Germline V gene lookup returns CDR1 SNHLY and CDR2 FYNNEI. Written as DNA, the CDR3 is TGTGCCAGCAGTAAAGAACAGGGGCACGGCTACACCTTC. This translates into CASSKEQGHGYTF.

The chain employs TRBV7-9 and TRBJ2-5; 7 bases line up with TRBD1. There are 15 residues in the CDR3. After removal of 8 bases from V and 1 base from J, the junction contained 10 bases not matched to a gene. CDR1 is SEHNR, CDR2 FQNEAQ, per germline (reference sequence). The CDR3 sequence: CASSILGQSQETQYF. DNA for the CDR3: TGTGCCAGCTCGATCCTGGGACAGAGCCAAGAGACCCAGTACTTC.

The V call is TRBV28, the J call TRBJ2-7, with D possibly being TRBD2 (5 bases). Germline V gene sequence: CDR1 MDHEN, CDR2 SYDVKM. The CDR3 covers 14 residues. Between the trimmed V and J ends, which lost 2 bases and 2 bases, there was a span of 10 bases. CDR3 nucleotides: TGTGCCAGCAGTTTAGGTGGGAGAGCCTACGAGCAGTACTTC. Protein sequence: CASSLGGRAYEQYF.

This chain joins TRBV7-9 and TRBJ2-7; D call uncertain. The CDR3 loop spans 14 amino acids. The germline V gene encodes CDR1 SEHNR and CDR2 FQNEAQ (reference sequence). V was cut by 5 bases and J by 1 base, with 12 bases left in between. CDR3 protein: CASSPTSQSYEQYF. DNA of the CDR3: TGTGCCAGCAGCCCGACGTCACAGTCCTACGAGCAGTACTTC.

V is TRBV4-3 and J is TRBJ2-5; 11 nucleotides align to TRBD2. V was pared by 4 bases and J by 4 bases, with 5 bases of the junction left unmatched. The CDR3 totals 15 residues. Germline loops: CDR1 LGHNA, CDR2 YSLEER. The CDR3 loop is CASSPGLAGRETQYF. The CDR3 DNA follows: TGCGCCAGCAGCCCAGGACTAGCGGGCCGAGAGACCCAGTACTTC.